The rows below give T cell receptor beta chains drawn from one sample of a study of shared clonotypes between healthy human individuals. Produced via immunoSEQ multiplex PCR; TCRdb's table is partial and in-frame only. The profile covers about 650,000 clones, with roughly 95% appearing a single time and 0.1% to 0.11% taken by the ten largest. Sequencing was performed on naive CD8+ T cells sorted from blood. All receptors derive from a woman younger than 45 in good health. Each CDR3 is given with its conserved first and last residue. A D gene is named only where the DNA matches it firmly. Clone size is not always given. Where it is, it says once, few, many or a class for expanded clones.

J: TRBJ2-5; V: TRBV9; D: TRBD1; size: .; CDR3: CASSLRQGPGETQYF; DNA: TGTGCCAGCAGCCTTCGACAGGGGCCCGGGGAGACCCAGTACTTC
J: TRBJ1-1; V: TRBV9; D: TRBD1; size: .; CDR3: CASNKGTAAEAFF; DNA: TGTGCCAGCAATAAAGGGACAGCCGCTGAAGCTTTCTTT
J: TRBJ2-7; V: TRBV5-1; D: TRBD1; size: .; CDR3: CASSYTGGYEQYF; DNA: TGCGCCAGCAGTTATACAGGGGGCTACGAGCAGTACTTC
J: TRBJ2-3; V: TRBV27; D: TRBD2; size: .; CDR3: CASRSIWSGGTDTQYF; DNA: TGTGCCAGCAGATCCATATGGAGCGGGGGCACAGATACGCAGTATTTT
J: TRBJ2-7; V: TRBV7-2; D: .; size: once; CDR3: CASSLGDPLRYEQYF; DNA: TGTGCCAGCAGCTTAGGGGACCCCCTCCGTTACGAGCAGTACTTC
J: TRBJ2-7; V: TRBV7-6; D: .; size: .; CDR3: CASSLYVRADSSYEQYF; DNA: TGTGCCAGCAGCTTATATGTCCGGGCAGACAGCTCCTACGAGCAGTACTTC
J: TRBJ2-1; V: TRBV27; D: TRBD2; size: .; CDR3: CASSIGTSGHNEQFF; DNA: TGTGCCAGCAGTATCGGGACTAGCGGACACAATGAGCAGTTCTTC
J: TRBJ1-1; V: TRBV6-5; D: TRBD1; size: .; CDR3: CASSLQGALNTEAFF; DNA: TGTGCCAGCAGTTTACAGGGGGCCCTGAACACTGAAGCTTTCTTT
J: TRBJ2-1; V: TRBV23-1; D: .; size: .; CDR3: CASSQLAESSYNEQFF; DNA: TGCGCCAGCAGTCAACTGGCGGAGAGCTCCTACAATGAGCAGTTCTTC
J: TRBJ1-2; V: TRBV19; D: .; size: .; CDR3: CASRQKLDYGYTF; DNA: TGTGCCAGTAGACAGAAGCTCGACTATGGCTACACCTTC
J: TRBJ1-4; V: TRBV5-8; D: .; size: .; CDR3: CASSFDGLNEKLFF; DNA: TGTGCCAGCAGCTTTGATGGGCTAAATGAAAAACTGTTTTTT
J: TRBJ2-7; V: TRBV7-6; D: TRBD2; size: .; CDR3: CASSPEAGGPYEQYF; DNA: TGTGCCAGCAGCCCCGAAGCGGGAGGGCCGTACGAGCAGTACTTC
J: TRBJ1-2; V: TRBV28; D: TRBD1; size: .; CDR3: CASSQTGRNYGYTF; DNA: TGTGCCAGCAGTCAGACAGGGCGAAACTATGGCTACACCTTC
J: TRBJ2-2; V: TRBV5-4; D: .; size: .; CDR3: CASSLVFLQANTGELFF; DNA: TGTGCCAGCAGCTTGGTATTCCTGCAAGCGAACACCGGGGAGCTGTTTTTT
J: TRBJ2-5; V: TRBV5-6; D: TRBD1; size: .; CDR3: CASSDPDRERETQYF; DNA: TGTGCCAGCAGCGACCCCGACAGGGAACGAGAGACCCAGTACTTC
J: TRBJ1-2; V: TRBV11-2; D: TRBD1; size: few; CDR3: CASSLGQGQGYGYTF; DNA: TGTGCCAGCAGCTTAGGGCAGGGACAGGGATATGGCTACACCTTC
J: TRBJ1-2; V: TRBV19; D: TRBD1; size: .; CDR3: CASSFRDRTNYGYTF; DNA: TGTGCCAGTAGTTTCCGGGACAGGACTAACTATGGCTACACCTTC
J: TRBJ2-7; V: TRBV28; D: .; size: once; CDR3: CATNDAYPEQYF; DNA: TGTGCCACGAACGACGCATATCCCGAGCAGTACTTC
J: TRBJ1-2; V: TRBV5-6; D: .; size: once; CDR3: CASSLESLANYGYTF; DNA: TGTGCCAGCAGCTTGGAATCGTTAGCTAACTATGGCTACACCTTC
J: TRBJ2-7; V: TRBV5-5; D: TRBD1; size: .; CDR3: CASSIAGTASHEQYF; DNA: TGTGCCAGCAGCATAGCCGGGACAGCTTCCCACGAGCAGTACTTC
J: TRBJ2-3; V: TRBV7-9; D: TRBD1; size: .; CDR3: CASSSRGPHPGTQYF; DNA: TGTGCCAGCAGCTCCAGGGGGCCCCATCCAGGTACGCAGTATTTT
J: TRBJ2-7; V: TRBV6-6; D: TRBD2; size: .; CDR3: CASSYSGGPYEQYF; DNA: TGTGCCAGCAGTTACTCGGGAGGGCCTTACGAGCAGTACTTC
J: TRBJ2-7; V: TRBV9; D: .; size: once; CDR3: CASSVAWDPIGEQYF; DNA: TGTGCCAGCAGCGTAGCCTGGGACCCCATTGGCGAGCAGTACTTC
J: TRBJ2-7; V: TRBV7-6; D: TRBD2; size: .; CDR3: CATFEGAAGLADSYEQYF; DNA: TGTGCCACTTTCGAAGGGGCGGCCGGACTAGCGGATTCATACGAGCAGTACTTC
J: TRBJ2-7; V: TRBV9; D: TRBD1; size: .; CDR3: CASSGGQGPYEQYF; DNA: TGTGCCAGCAGCGGGGGACAGGGGCCATACGAGCAGTACTTC
J: TRBJ2-7; V: TRBV27; D: .; size: .; CDR3: CARTGSYEQYF; DNA: TGTGCCAGAACGGGATCCTACGAGCAGTACTTC
J: TRBJ2-7; V: TRBV11-2; D: TRBD2; size: .; CDR3: CASSSRTSGSFEQYF; DNA: TGTGCCAGCAGCTCCCGGACTAGCGGGAGCTTCGAGCAGTACTTC
J: TRBJ2-2; V: TRBV7-7; D: .; size: .; CDR3: CASSSTGTFSTGELFF; DNA: TGTGCCAGCAGCTCTACCGGGACCTTTTCTACCGGGGAGCTGTTTTTT
J: TRBJ2-7; V: TRBV28; D: TRBD2; size: .; CDR3: CASSPLEVAGVGEQYF; DNA: TGTGCCAGCAGTCCCCTCGAAGTAGCGGGAGTGGGGGAGCAGTACTTC
J: TRBJ2-7; V: TRBV5-6; D: TRBD2; size: few; CDR3: CASSLSAGGSYEQYF; DNA: TGTGCCAGCAGCTTGTCTGCGGGAGGGTCCTACGAGCAGTACTTC
J: TRBJ2-2; V: TRBV7-3; D: TRBD2; size: .; CDR3: CASSPLLAGVPGELFF; DNA: TGTGCCAGCAGCCCTCTGTTAGCGGGAGTCCCCGGGGAGCTGTTTTTT
J: TRBJ1-2; V: TRBV5-6; D: .; size: .; CDR3: CASSPTGATSHYGYTF; DNA: TGTGCCAGCAGCCCAACCGGGGCCACCTCCCACTATGGCTACACCTTC
J: TRBJ2-5; V: TRBV6-6; D: TRBD2; size: .; CDR3: CAAEGLAGGPGGTQYF; DNA: TGTGCCGCAGAGGGACTAGCGGGAGGGCCGGGCGGGACCCAGTACTTC
J: TRBJ1-2; V: TRBV29-1; D: TRBD1; size: .; CDR3: CSVVGDRAYGYTF; DNA: TGCAGCGTTGTTGGGGACAGGGCCTATGGCTACACCTTC
J: TRBJ1-1; V: TRBV7-9; D: .; size: .; CDR3: CASSPMVNTEAFF; DNA: TGTGCCAGCAGCCCCATGGTTAACACTGAAGCTTTCTTT
J: TRBJ2-7; V: TRBV28; D: TRBD2; size: .; CDR3: CASSPMGEGSYEQYF; DNA: TGTGCCAGCAGTCCAATGGGGGAGGGATCCTACGAGCAGTACTTC
J: TRBJ2-7; V: TRBV28; D: TRBD1; size: .; CDR3: CASSSPPGQGPYEQYF; DNA: TGTGCCAGCAGCTCCCCCCCGGGACAGGGACCCTACGAGCAGTACTTC
J: TRBJ2-3; V: TRBV2; D: .; size: .; CDR3: CASSPDSGSTDTQYF; DNA: TGTGCCAGCAGTCCCGATAGCGGCAGCACCGATACGCAGTATTTT
J: TRBJ2-3; V: TRBV7-9; D: .; size: .; CDR3: CASSIGQGIDTQYF; DNA: TGTGCCAGCAGCATTGGGCAGGGGATCGATACGCAGTATTTT
J: TRBJ1-1; V: TRBV28; D: .; size: .; CDR3: CASSLRIQGPTEAFF; DNA: TGTGCCAGCAGTCTAAGGATACAGGGACCCACTGAAGCTTTCTTT
J: TRBJ2-1; V: TRBV27; D: .; size: .; CDR3: CASSSGLSSYNEQFF; DNA: TGTGCCAGCAGTTCTGGGCTAAGCTCCTACAATGAGCAGTTCTTC
J: TRBJ2-1; V: TRBV11-2; D: .; size: .; CDR3: CASSSGVLAVYNEQFF; DNA: TGTGCCAGCAGCTCAGGGGTTCTAGCGGTATACAATGAGCAGTTCTTC
J: TRBJ2-1; V: TRBV19; D: .; size: .; CDR3: CASSSQSGPDEQFF; DNA: TGTGCCAGTAGTAGCCAAAGCGGTCCGGATGAGCAGTTCTTC
J: TRBJ2-7; V: TRBV27; D: .; size: .; CDR3: CASSLTGPAYEQYF; DNA: TGTGCCAGCAGTCTAACAGGACCGGCCTACGAGCAGTACTTC
J: TRBJ1-1; V: TRBV5-4; D: TRBD1; size: .; CDR3: CASSLGTGSPGEAFF; DNA: TGTGCCAGCAGCTTGGGGACAGGATCCCCGGGGGAAGCTTTCTTT
J: TRBJ2-7; V: TRBV5-5; D: .; size: .; CDR3: CASSLYTYEQYF; DNA: TGTGCCAGCAGCTTGTACACCTACGAGCAGTACTTC
J: TRBJ1-5; V: TRBV27; D: .; size: .; CDR3: CASRSPYSNQPQHF; DNA: TGTGCCAGCAGGTCACCTTATAGCAATCAGCCCCAGCATTTT
J: TRBJ1-4; V: TRBV29-1; D: .; size: .; CDR3: CSVVLGSEKLFF; DNA: TGCAGCGTTGTCCTCGGCAGCGAAAAACTGTTTTTT
J: TRBJ2-1; V: TRBV7-9; D: .; size: .; CDR3: CASSSSGGNEQFF; DNA: TGTGCCAGCAGCTCAAGTGGGGGCAATGAGCAGTTCTTC
J: TRBJ2-1; V: TRBV13; D: TRBD2; size: .; CDR3: CASRPLAGAAEQFF; DNA: TGTGCCAGCAGACCCTTAGCGGGAGCGGCTGAGCAGTTCTTC
J: TRBJ1-5; V: TRBV6-5; D: .; size: .; CDR3: CASSYIGVNQPQHF; DNA: TGTGCCAGCAGTTACATAGGGGTCAATCAGCCCCAGCATTTT
J: TRBJ2-7; V: TRBV28; D: .; size: .; CDR3: CASSSGTDYEQYF; DNA: TGTGCCAGCAGCTCGGGTACTGACTACGAGCAGTACTTC
J: TRBJ2-7; V: TRBV29-1; D: TRBD2; size: once; CDR3: CSVEVRLAGGEQYF; DNA: TGCAGCGTTGAAGTGAGACTAGCGGGAGGCGAGCAGTACTTC